This T cell receptor beta chain was identified during a study of blood T cell repertoires in COVID-19. Study information: There were acute and convalescent COVID-19 samples, and they came from the United States, Italy and Spain. Sources were T cells, B-cell-depleted T cells, or PBMCs; the material itself was cDNA or gDNA.

Authors' analysis steps: Nucleated cell counts were estimated from reference gene primer amplification. Assay used: immunoSEQ multiplex PCR; TCRdb lists only in-frame clones, some missing. V and J calls and clone size are copied from that table; D and trimming were computed from the DNA. The table records about 110,000 clones, around 83% of them present only once. The CDR3 contains 17 residues. Germline CDR1 and CDR2: SGHVS and FQNEAQ. V was trimmed by 5 bases and J by 2 bases, leaving 19 bases between them. This sequence originates from a woman in her 70s with acute or convalescent COVID-19. Sequencing was performed on peripheral blood. This rearrangement joins TRBV7-8 to TRBJ1-5, with a possible D match to TRBD1 (6 bases). The CDR3 sequence is CASSPRTALYGNQPQHF. The DNA of the CDR3 is TGTGCCAGCAGCCCGAGGACAGCGCTCTATGGCAATCAGCCCCAGCATTTT.